This is a list of T cell receptor beta chains from one sample in a study of cytomegalovirus exposure and HLA in healthy donors. Clones were read by immunoSEQ multiplex PCR, and TCRdb kept only the in-frame ones, dropping some. Here the sample spans around 120,000 clones, more than 70% being singletons. Material: PBMCs. These receptors originate from a middle-aged man in good health and CMV-seronegative. The CDR3 runs from the conserved cysteine through the conserved F or W. D genes are given only for firm matches. Clone size is shown for a subset of rows, as once, few, many or a class of expanded clone.

cdr3_aa	cdr3_nt	v_call	j_call	clone_size	d_call
CASSEQWTGRDTQYF	TGTGCCAGCAGTGAGCAGTGGACAGGGAGAGATACGCAGTATTTT	TRBV6-4	TRBJ2-3	.	TRBD1
CASSLGLADTDTQYF	TGCGCCAGCAGCTTGGGGCTAGCGGACACAGATACGCAGTATTTT	TRBV5-1	TRBJ2-3	once	TRBD2
CASSLGPGSYGYTF	TGTGCCAGCAGCCTGGGTCCAGGGTCCTATGGCTACACCTTC	TRBV16	TRBJ1-2	.	.
CASGLGTGAKNIQYF	TGTGCTAGTGGTCTCGGGACAGGAGCCAAAAACATTCAGTACTTC	TRBV12-5	TRBJ2-4	.	TRBD1
CASSLVGPGGNQPQHF	TGTGCCAGCAGTTTAGTGGGTCCAGGGGGTAATCAGCCCCAGCATTTT	TRBV28	TRBJ1-5	once	TRBD1
CASSYGSGGDTGELFF	TGTGCCAGCAGTTACGGGAGCGGGGGGGATACCGGGGAGCTGTTTTTT	TRBV27	TRBJ2-2	.	TRBD2
CASSYQGLAGRETQYF	TGTGCCAGCAGTTACCAAGGACTAGCGGGAAGGGAGACCCAGTACTTC	TRBV7-2	TRBJ2-5	.	TRBD2
CASSTESGWDYGYTF	TGTGCCAGCAGCACAGAATCAGGGTGGGACTATGGCTACACCTTC	TRBV21-1	TRBJ1-2	.	.
CASSLAPGSTEAFF	TGTGCCAGCAGCTTAGCCCCGGGGTCCACTGAAGCTTTCTTT	TRBV7-2	TRBJ1-1	once	.
CASSLAGGLYEQYF	TGTGCCAGCAGTTTAGCGGGAGGGCTCTACGAGCAGTACTTC	TRBV27	TRBJ2-7	.	TRBD2
CASSIGGTEPNQPQHF	TGTGCCAGCAGCATTGGCGGGACAGAGCCCAATCAGCCCCAGCATTTT	TRBV5-6	TRBJ1-5	.	TRBD1
CASSPGQGAADTQYF	TGTGCCAGCTCACCCGGACAGGGGGCTGCAGATACGCAGTATTTT	TRBV18	TRBJ2-3	.	TRBD1
CASSLLGVNSPLHF	TGTGCCAGCAGCTTATTAGGGGTTAATTCACCCCTCCACTTT	TRBV11-2	TRBJ1-6	once	.
CASSQDWSEQYF	TGTGCCAGCAGCCAAGACTGGAGCGAGCAGTACTTC	TRBV5-4	TRBJ2-7	once	.
CASSSFGQGASYNSPLHF	TGTGCCAGCAGCTCATTCGGTCAGGGCGCCTCCTATAATTCACCCCTCCACTTT	TRBV7-2	TRBJ1-6	.	.
CASSRRSGGTDTQYF	TGTGCCAGCAGCCGCCGGAGCGGGGGCACAGATACGCAGTATTTT	TRBV11-1	TRBJ2-3	.	TRBD2
CASSERLAPYEQYF	TGTGCCAGCAGTGAAAGGCTAGCTCCCTACGAGCAGTACTTC	TRBV25-1	TRBJ2-7	.	.
CAIKSGLADTQYF	TGTGCCATTAAATCGGGACTAGCGGATACGCAGTATTTT	TRBV6-5	TRBJ2-3	.	TRBD2
CASSSRGANYGYTF	TGTGCCAGCAGTTCCAGGGGAGCTAACTATGGCTACACCTTC	TRBV6-5	TRBJ1-2	.	.
CASSGGGHTEAFF	TGTGCCAGCAGCGGGGGGGGACACACTGAAGCTTTCTTT	TRBV5-4	TRBJ1-1	.	.
CASSPGQGLYEQYF	TGTGCCAGCAGCCCGGGACAGGGATTGTACGAGCAGTACTTC	TRBV4-2	TRBJ2-7	.	TRBD1
CASSLTGTGRNEQFF	TGTGCCAGTAGCCTCACCGGGACAGGGAGAAATGAGCAGTTCTTC	TRBV19	TRBJ2-1	.	TRBD1
CASFRTKSSYEQYF	TGTGCCAGCTTTAGGACTAAGAGCTCCTACGAGCAGTACTTC	TRBV6-5	TRBJ2-7	.	.
CASNAGTTEAFF	TGTGCCAGCAACGCCGGGACAACTGAAGCTTTCTTT	TRBV6-5	TRBJ1-1	.	.
CASSLATGVYGYTF	TGTGCCAGCAGTTTGGCGACAGGGGTTTATGGCTACACCTTC	TRBV28	TRBJ1-2	.	TRBD1
CASSLGLQETQYF	TGCGCCAGCAGCTTGGGCCTACAAGAGACCCAGTACTTC	TRBV5-1	TRBJ2-5	.	.
CASSRDRRQSSNTEAFF	TGCGCCAGCAGCAGGGACAGGCGGCAATCCTCAAACACTGAAGCTTTCTTT	TRBV5-1	TRBJ1-1	.	TRBD1
CATRGGIYSGNTIYF	TGTGCCACTAGGGGAGGGATCTACTCTGGAAACACCATATATTTT	TRBV28	TRBJ1-3	.	.
CASSLQGDGANVLTF	TGTGCCAGCAGCCTACAGGGGGACGGGGCCAACGTCCTGACTTTC	TRBV6-6	TRBJ2-6	few	TRBD1
CASSLAWIGGDGFTEAFF	TGTGCCAGCAGTTTGGCGTGGATAGGGGGGGACGGATTTACTGAAGCTTTCTTT	TRBV27	TRBJ1-1	.	.
CASSSRDGYTF	TGTGCCAGCAGTTCGCGGGATGGCTACACCTTC	TRBV6-6	TRBJ1-2	.	.
CASSQGQDNYEQYF	TGCGCCAGCAGCCAGGGACAGGACAACTACGAGCAGTACTTC	TRBV4-1	TRBJ2-7	.	TRBD1
CAIRGGASTDTQYF	TGTGCCATCCGCGGCGGGGCTAGCACAGATACGCAGTATTTT	TRBV10-3	TRBJ2-3	.	.
CAWSRDRGTIEQFF	TGTGCCTGGAGTAGGGACAGGGGAACGATTGAGCAGTTCTTC	TRBV30	TRBJ2-1	.	TRBD1
CASSGSGGGLPQYF	TGTGCCAGCAGTGGCAGCGGGGGCGGGTTGCCCCAGTACTTC	TRBV6-1	TRBJ2-5	.	TRBD2
CASSPETSMNTEAFF	TGTGCCAGCAGCCCCGAGACATCGATGAACACTGAAGCTTTCTTT	TRBV7-3	TRBJ1-1	.	.
CASSLKIPGTSGGSYEQYF	TGTGCCAGCAGCCTTAAAATCCCCGGGACTAGCGGGGGCTCCTACGAGCAGTACTTC	TRBV7-2	TRBJ2-7	.	TRBD2
CAISPGRDEDTQYF	TGTGCCATCAGCCCGGGGAGGGATGAGGATACGCAGTATTTT	TRBV10-3	TRBJ2-3	.	TRBD2
CSAWEQGANYGYTF	TGCAGCGCCTGGGAACAGGGGGCTAACTATGGCTACACCTTC	TRBV29-1	TRBJ1-2	.	TRBD1
CASSFTGGREQYF	TGTGCCAGCAGTTTCACAGGGGGGAGGGAGCAGTACTTC	TRBV6-5	TRBJ2-7	.	TRBD1
CALRSRQSNYGYTF	TGTGCGTTGCGGAGTAGACAGTCTAACTATGGCTACACCTTC	TRBV2	TRBJ1-2	once	.
CASRRQGQTSGEKLFF	TGTGCCAGTAGAAGACAGGGCCAAACGTCAGGGGAAAAACTGTTTTTT	TRBV19	TRBJ1-4	.	TRBD1
CASSLRGKAGAYLPGGYTF	TGTGCCAGCAGCTTAAGGGGGAAGGCGGGGGCTTACCTCCCAGGGGGCTACACCTTC	TRBV13	TRBJ1-2	.	.
CASSFTTSGNSPDTQYF	TGTGCCAGCAGCTTCACGACATCGGGGAATTCCCCAGATACGCAGTATTTT	TRBV11-2	TRBJ2-3	.	.
CASTEGRDQETQYF	TGCGCCAGCACCGAGGGGAGGGACCAAGAGACCCAGTACTTC	TRBV5-1	TRBJ2-5	once	TRBD2
CASGLVPQGVGTEAFF	TGTGCTAGTGGTTTGGTACCGCAGGGGGTCGGAACTGAAGCTTTCTTT	TRBV12-5	TRBJ1-1	.	TRBD1
CASSLQGSYEQYF	TGTGCCAGCAGCTTACAGGGGAGCTACGAGCAGTACTTC	TRBV28	TRBJ2-7	few	TRBD1
CASSSRDRDEKLFF	TGTGCCAGCAGTAGCCGGGACAGGGATGAAAAACTGTTTTTT	TRBV6-1	TRBJ1-4	few	TRBD1
CASSPDRATDTQYF	TGCGCCAGCAGCCCGGACAGGGCAACAGATACGCAGTATTTT	TRBV5-1	TRBJ2-3	.	TRBD1
CASSKVGTYEQYF	TGTGCCAGCAGTAAGGTTGGGACTTACGAGCAGTACTTC	TRBV27	TRBJ2-7	.	.
CSARTGSMAFF	TGCAGTGCTCGGACGGGGTCAATGGCTTTCTTT	TRBV20-1	TRBJ1-1	few	.
CASSLYSGVGDTQYF	TGTGCCAGCAGTTTATATAGCGGGGTGGGAGATACGCAGTATTTT	TRBV28	TRBJ2-3	.	TRBD2
CASSAWAGGHTGELFF	TGTGCCAGCAGTGCCTGGGCGGGGGGGCACACCGGGGAGCTGTTTTTT	TRBV6-4	TRBJ2-2	few	TRBD2
CASSLAISSYYEQYF	TGCGCCAGCAGCTTGGCTATATCTAGTTACTACGAGCAGTACTTC	TRBV5-1	TRBJ2-7	.	.
CASSLDLQGGTDTQYF	TGTGCCAGCAGCTTAGATCTGCAGGGGGGCACAGATACGCAGTATTTT	TRBV11-2	TRBJ2-3	.	TRBD1
CASSLMTGGIGELFF	TGTGCCAGCAGCTTAATGACAGGGGGGATCGGGGAGCTGTTTTTT	TRBV7-3	TRBJ2-2	.	TRBD1
CASSLRQGAVSPLHF	TGTGCCAGCAGCCTCAGACAGGGGGCGGTGTCACCCCTCCACTTT	TRBV5-5	TRBJ1-6	.	TRBD1
CASSLEGSRNEQFF	TGTGCCAGCAGCTTAGAAGGGAGCCGTAATGAGCAGTTCTTC	TRBV5-4	TRBJ2-1	.	.
CASTPEVGQGFYEQYF	TGTGCCAGCACCCCAGAGGTCGGCCAGGGATTCTACGAGCAGTACTTC	TRBV7-2	TRBJ2-7	.	.
CASSSGLAGGLGGTDTQYF	TGCGCCAGCAGCTCCGGACTAGCGGGGGGGCTCGGGGGCACAGATACGCAGTATTTT	TRBV5-1	TRBJ2-3	.	TRBD2